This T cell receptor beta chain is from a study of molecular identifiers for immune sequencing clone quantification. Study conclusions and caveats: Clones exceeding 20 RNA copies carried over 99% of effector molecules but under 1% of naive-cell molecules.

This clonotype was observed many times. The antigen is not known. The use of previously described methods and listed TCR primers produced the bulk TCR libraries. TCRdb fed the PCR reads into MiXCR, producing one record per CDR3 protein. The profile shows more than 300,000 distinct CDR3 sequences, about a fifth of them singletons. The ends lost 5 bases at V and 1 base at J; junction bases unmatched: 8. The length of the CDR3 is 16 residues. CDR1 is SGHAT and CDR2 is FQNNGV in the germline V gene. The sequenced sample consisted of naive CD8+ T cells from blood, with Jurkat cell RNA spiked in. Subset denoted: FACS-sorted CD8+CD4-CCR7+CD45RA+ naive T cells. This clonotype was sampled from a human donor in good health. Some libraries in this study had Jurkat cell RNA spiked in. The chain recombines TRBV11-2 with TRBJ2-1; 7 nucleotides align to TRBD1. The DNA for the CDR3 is TGTGCCAGCAGCGGACTGACAGGGAATTCCTACAATGAGCAGTTCTTC. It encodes CASSGLTGNSYNEQFF.